Below, 24 T cell receptor beta chains from the same sample are listed, as sequenced in a study of T cell clones after liver transplantation. Repertoires were generated with immunoSEQ multiplex PCR, while TCRdb's copy carries only in-frame clones and drops some. The sample has some 70,000 clones; about 88% are singletons. The specimen was CD4+ T cells from blood, collected before liver transplant. These receptors were taken from a human donor who received a liver transplant.

The chain recombines TRBV15 with TRBJ2-6; 7 bases fit TRBD2. The CDR3 is made up of 15 amino acids. Per germline, CDR1 LNHNV and CDR2 YYDKDF (reference sequence). With V trimmed by 9 bases and J by 3 bases, 8 bases remained unmatched. In nucleotides, the CDR3 is TGTGCCACAGGACCTGGGGGGGGTGGGGCCAACGTCCTGACTTTC. It is translated as CATGPGGGGANVLTF. The full variable domain, with the rest looked up from reference TRBV15 and TRBJ2-6, is DAMVIQNPRYQVTQFGKPVTLSCSQTLNHNVMYWYQQKSSQAPKLLFHYYDKDFNNEADTPDNFQSRRPNTSFCFLDIRSPGLGDTAMYLCATGPGGGGANVLTFGAGSRLTVL.

J is TRBJ2-3 and V is TRBV28; TRBD2 matches at 11 bases. The germline V gene encodes CDR1 MDHEN and CDR2 SYDVKM. The length of the CDR3 is 16 residues. V lost 6 bases, J lost 3 bases, and 8 bases stayed unmatched. CDR3 loop: CASSLDLAGGTDTQYF. DNA for the CDR3: TGTGCCAGCAGCCTTGACTTAGCGGGAGGGACAGATACGCAGTATTTT.

This clone was recorded a few times. The chain is built from TRBV7-2 and TRBJ2-7, with 7 bases lining up with TRBD2. J was trimmed by 3 bases and V by 4 bases; bases with no gene match: 6. The CDR3 extends over 14 amino acids. Germline values: CDR1 SGHTA, CDR2 FQGNSA. DNA for the CDR3: TGTGCCAGCAGCTGGGGGGGTACTGGCTACGAGCAGTACTTC. It codes for CASSWGGTGYEQYF.

This clone was detected a few times. This chain's CDR3 is CASSLWSGGQETQYF. The CDR3, as DNA: TGTGCCAGCAGTTTATGGTCAGGGGGCCAAGAGACCCAGTACTTC. J is TRBJ2-5 and V is TRBV28, with TRBD1 identical over 7 bases. Unmatched junction bases numbered 2, after V lost 0 bases and J lost 1 base. Germline V lookup: CDR1 MDHEN, CDR2 SYDVKM. This CDR3 spans 15 amino acids.

This rearrangement joins TRBV5-4 to TRBJ2-5; 8 bases align to TRBD1. The CDR3 contains 13 residues. CDR1 and CDR2 (germline): SGHNT, YYREEE (reference sequence). Germline trimming cut 2 bases from V and 4 bases from J; bases unmatched to any gene: 1. CDR3 loop: CASSFGQGETQYF. CDR3 coding DNA: TGTGCCAGCAGCTTCGGACAGGGAGAGACCCAGTACTTC. Together with reference TRBV5-4 and TRBJ2-5, the CDR3 gives the full variable domain: ETGVTQSPTHLIKTRGQQVTLRCSSQSGHNTVSWYQQALGQGPQFIFQYYREEENGRGNFPPRFSGLQFPNYSSELNVNALELDDSALYLCASSFGQGETQYFGPGTRLLVL.

This chain uses TRBV6-5 with TRBJ1-4, with 7 bases identical to TRBD1. Trimming cost V 2 bases and J 3 bases; bases outside gene matches: 6. This CDR3 has 16 residues. The germline V gene has CDR1 MNHEY and CDR2 SVGAGI. The CDR3 DNA follows: TGTGCCAGCAGTTACGGTCAGGGGGGCTCTAATGAAAAACTGTTTTTT. Translated: CASSYGQGGSNEKLFF.

The table lists this clone with a count of one. The chain joins TRBV19 to TRBJ2-7; possibly TRBD2 for D (6 bases). The germline CDR1 and CDR2 sequences are LNHDA and SQIVND (reference sequence). Trimming cost V 4 bases and J 0 bases, with 13 bases left between them. The CDR3 contains 15 residues. The CDR3 DNA is TGTGCCAGTAGTAGGGCTAGCGATAGCTCCTACGAGCAGTACTTC. Its protein is CASSRASDSSYEQYF.

This clone was seen only a few times. The chain combines TRBV2 with TRBJ1-2; TRBD1 agrees at 9 bases. The trim removed 6 bases at V and 5 bases at J, leaving 7 bases unmatched. The germline gives CDR1 SNHLY, CDR2 FYNNEI. The CDR3 is made up of 14 amino acids. CDR3 region: CASRPQGASYGYTF. The DNA for the CDR3 is TGTGCCAGCAGGCCACAGGGGGCAAGTTATGGCTACACCTTC.

The gene calls are TRBV19 and TRBJ2-5, with 10 bases matching TRBD2. With V trimmed by 7 bases and J by 1 base, 6 bases remained unmatched. CDR1 and CDR2 (germline): LNHDA, SQIVND (reference sequence). The CDR3 has 15 residues. This chain's CDR3 is CASKSASGSQETQYF. CDR3 DNA sequence: TGTGCCAGTAAGTCGGCTAGCGGGAGCCAAGAGACCCAGTACTTC.

This chain links TRBV9 with TRBJ2-3; D remains unclear. V dropped 4 bases and J dropped 5 bases, with 14 bases sitting between them. Germline V gene lookup returns CDR1 SGDLS and CDR2 YYNGEE. CDR3 size: 14 residues. The chain's CDR3 is CASSPRPGLDTQYF. The CDR3 bases are TGTGCCAGCAGCCCTAGGCCCGGTCTAGATACGCAGTATTTT. Looking up the rest from reference TRBV9 and TRBJ2-3 gives the full variable domain: DSGVTQTPKHLITATGQRVTLRCSPRSGDLSVYWYQQSLDQGLQFLIQYYNGEERAKGNILERFSAQQFPDLHSELNLSSLELGDSALYFCASSPRPGLDTQYFGPGTRLTVL.

In DNA, the CDR3 is TGTGCCAGTAGTTTGGCTTATGAGCAGTTCTTC. This sequence encodes CASSLAYEQFF. The J gene is TRBJ2-1, the V gene TRBV19; D gene unclear. Germline assignment: CDR1 LNHDA and CDR2 SQIVND (reference sequence). Trimming cost V 5 bases and J 8 bases, with 7 bases left between them. This CDR3 has 11 residues.

The J gene is TRBJ2-3, the V gene TRBV5-1, with TRBD2 matching 12 bases. The germline gives CDR1 SGHRS, CDR2 YFSETQ. V shed 0 bases, J shed 6 bases, and the junction held 5 bases outside the gene matches. This CDR3 comprises 16 residues. The CDR3 loop reads CASSLGLAGERDTQYF. CDR3 in DNA: TGCGCCAGCAGCTTGGGACTAGCGGGAGAACGGGATACGCAGTATTTT.

By share of the sample, this clone is medium-sized. V is TRBV19 and J is TRBJ1-2; maybe TRBD1 (6 bases). Germline CDR1 and CDR2: LNHDA and SQIVND (reference sequence). CDR3 size: 14 residues. V lost 5 bases to trimming and J lost 5 bases, with 15 bases between them. CDR3 sequence (DNA): TGTGCCAGTAGTCCCGGACAGACCCGATATGGCTACACCTTC. Translating it yields CASSPGQTRYGYTF. Supplemented by reference TRBV19 and TRBJ1-2, the full variable domain reads DGGITQSPKYLFRKEGQNVTLSCEQNLNHDAMYWYRQDPGQGLRLIYYSQIVNDFQKGDIAEGYSVSREKKESFPLTVTSAQKNPTAFYLCASSPGQTRYGYTFGSGTRLTVV.

The DNA for the CDR3 is TGTGCCAGCAGCTTATTCTCCACAGATACGCAGTATTTT. It codes for CASSLFSTDTQYF. The chain is built from TRBV7-6 and TRBJ2-3; no reliable D call. This CDR3 region has 13 residues. Germline V CDR1 and CDR2: SGHVS, FNYEAQ. V lost 2 bases and J 2 bases, leaving 5 bases between the germline ends.

This sequence joins TRBV7-2 and TRBJ2-5; TRBD2 matches at 7 bases. The germline V gene has CDR1 SGHTA and CDR2 FQGNSA. There are 14 residues in the CDR3. Trimming at V came to 0 bases and at J to 5 bases, leaving 3 bases not matched to a gene. The CDR3 loop reads CASSLAGGYETQYF. CDR3 in DNA: TGTGCCAGCAGCTTAGCGGGAGGGTACGAGACCCAGTACTTC.

V and J are TRBV7-2 and TRBJ2-1; possible D gene TRBD2, 6 bases. Germline-derived CDR1 and CDR2 are SGHTA and FQGNSA. V lost 2 bases, J lost 5 bases, and 13 bases lay in between. CDR3 length equals 15 residues. The CDR3: CASSLRGLGNNEQFF. The DNA of the CDR3 is TGTGCCAGCAGCTTACGGGGACTCGGGAACAATGAGCAGTTCTTC.

The chain couples TRBV2 to TRBJ2-7; 9 bases fit TRBD2. Unmatched junction bases numbered 19, after V lost 8 bases and J lost 5 bases. The CDR3 spans 17 residues. Germline CDR1 SNHLY, CDR2 FYNNEI. CDR3: CASAGSVGLAGPHEQYF. CDR3 in DNA: TGTGCCAGCGCCGGGTCAGTGGGTCTAGCGGGACCCCACGAGCAGTACTTC.

The V and J genes are TRBV2 and TRBJ2-1; 13 bases line up with TRBD2. J lost 8 bases, V lost 5 bases, and 3 bases had no gene match. The CDR3 is made up of 14 amino acids. The germline CDR1 and CDR2 sequences are SNHLY and FYNNEI. The CDR3 nucleotides read TGTGCCAGCAGTCGACTAGCGGGAGGCGATGAGCAGTTCTTC. Protein sequence: CASSRLAGGDEQFF.

The count of this clone is one. The V and J genes are TRBV30 and TRBJ2-7, with D possibly being TRBD1 (6 bases). This CDR3 is built from 15 residues. Trimming left V 3 bases short and J 7 bases short, with 22 bases between. Germline lookup yields CDR1 GTSNPN and CDR2 SVGIG (reference sequence). DNA of the CDR3: TGTGCCTGGAGGGGGGCCGGGGCAGGAGGCGGGGAGCAGTACTTC. This gives the protein CAWRGAGAGGGEQYF.

The chain combines TRBV6-6 with TRBJ2-7, with a weak D call TRBD2 (5 bases). V gave up 9 bases and J gave up 1 base, with 13 bases separating them. This CDR3 has 13 amino acids. Germline-derived CDR1 and CDR2 are MNHNY and SVGAGI (reference sequence). The CDR3 here is CASHTGFSYEQYF. As DNA, the CDR3 is TGTGCCAGTCACACGGGGTTTTCCTACGAGCAGTACTTC.

The rearrangement uses TRBV7-9 and TRBJ1-3; tentatively, D is TRBD1 (6 bases). The CDR3 covers 14 residues. V was shortened by 6 bases and J by 0 bases, with 9 bases between the two germline ends. CDR1 SEHNR and CDR2 FQNEAQ come from the germline V gene (reference sequence). The CDR3 protein is CASRGGLSGNTIYF. CDR3 bases: TGTGCCAGCAGGGGGGGGCTCTCTGGAAACACCATATATTTT.

The genes are TRBV7-2 and TRBJ2-7; TRBD1 is a possible D gene (7 bases). Germline values: CDR1 SGHTA, CDR2 FQGNSA. V lost 2 bases, J lost 0 bases, and 20 bases lay in between. The length of the CDR3 is 18 residues. The CDR3 spells CASSLFRRRDRLSYEQYF. The CDR3 DNA sequence: TGTGCCAGCAGCTTATTCCGCCGGAGGGACAGACTCTCCTACGAGCAGTACTTC.

This chain uses TRBV5-6 with TRBJ1-4, with D unclear. V shed 0 bases and J shed 5 bases, with 11 bases lying between them. From germline, CDR1 is SGHDT and CDR2 YYEEEE. The CDR3 length is 15 residues. The DNA of the CDR3 is TGTGCCAGCAGCTTGGGTGGGGTTGGAAATGAAAAACTGTTTTTT. This codes for CASSLGGVGNEKLFF.

This chain connects TRBV5-1 to TRBJ2-3, with TRBD1 as a possible D gene (6 bases). V lost 5 bases, J lost 5 bases, and 15 bases lay in between. Germline CDR1 is SGHRS and CDR2 is YFSETQ. The CDR3 runs to 14 residues. In nucleotides, the CDR3 is TGCGCCAGCAGATTTGGGACAACGGGAGATACGCAGTATTTT. Its protein is CASRFGTTGDTQYF.